The 24 T cell receptor beta chains listed next were all sequenced from one sample in a study of T cell repertoires in cytomegalovirus infection (dated by TCRdb to between 2018 and 2020). For sequencing, an Illumina HiSeq 1500 was employed. TCRdb handled the public reads itself, with Q25 trimming in fastp and clone calling in MiXCR, and kept productive beta chains. A single entry per CDR3 protein holds the most common genes and DNA from its merged rows. The sample contains about 600,000 distinct CDR3 sequences, roughly 26% of them found a single time. The top ten clones comprise 7.5% to 9% of the sample. The specimen was CD8+ T cells from PBMCs. These receptors were obtained from a human donor in good health (CMV status not recorded). Some clones in this sample may be carry-over from other donors' samples.

This sequence joins TRBV7-3 and TRBJ2-5; D unresolved. In germline, CDR1 is SGHTA, CDR2 FQGTGA. The V gene lost 5 bases and the J gene lost 8 bases, with 18 bases spanning the gap. This CDR3 contains 14 residues. CDR3 DNA: TGTGCCAGCAGCCCTACCGGCCATCCAGGCACCCAGTACTTC. It specifies CASSPTGHPGTQYF.

This clonotype has a handful of counts. The gene calls are TRBV15 and TRBJ2-2; D perhaps matches TRBD2 (5 bases). The germline V gene has CDR1 LNHNV and CDR2 YYDKDF (reference sequence). CDR3 length: 17 residues. Trimming stripped 1 base from V and 3 bases from J, with 15 bases between. The CDR3 DNA reads TGTGCCACCAGCAGAGTCCCGCGGACTGGCGACACCGGGGAGCTGTTTTTT. It specifies CATSRVPRTGDTGELFF.

There are many counts of this clonotype. The chain is built from TRBV12-3 or TRBV12-4 and TRBJ1-1; D is perhaps TRBD1 (5 bases). V was clipped by 6 bases and J by 1 base, with 12 bases between them. There are 14 residues in the CDR3. The CDR3 DNA reads TGTGCCAGCAGCCGCGGGGCGGGGAACACTGAAGCTTTCTTT. It translates to CASSRGAGNTEAFF.

The chain links TRBV5-1 to TRBJ2-1; tentatively, D is TRBD2 (6 bases). The CDR3 consists of 15 residues. The germline V gene encodes CDR1 SGHRS and CDR2 YFSETQ. Deletions cut 1 base from V and 2 bases from J, with 10 bases between. The CDR3 bases are TGCGCCAGCAGCTTGAGACTAGGGGCCTACAATGAGCAGTTCTTC. Protein product: CASSLRLGAYNEQFF.

J is TRBJ2-3 and V is TRBV10-3; 12 positions match TRBD1. CDR1 is ENHRY, CDR2 SYGVKD, per germline. V shed 0 bases, J shed 4 bases, and the junction held 2 bases outside the gene matches. The CDR3 has 16 amino acids. In DNA form, the CDR3 reads TGTGCCATCAGTGAGTCGGGGACAGGGGGCGCAGATACGCAGTATTTT. Translating it yields CAISESGTGGADTQYF.

This clonotype has just a few counts. The chain combines TRBV29-1 with TRBJ2-1, with 13 bases lining up with TRBD2. The junction had 8 bases not matched to a gene; V was cut back by 6 bases and J by 0 bases. The CDR3 is made up of 17 amino acids. CDR1 and CDR2 (germline): SQVTM, ANQGSEA. CDR3 protein: CSVTGLAGLSSYNEQFF. CDR3 nucleotide sequence: TGCAGCGTCACGGGACTAGCGGGGTTAAGCTCCTACAATGAGCAGTTCTTC.

A few counts support this clonotype. Likely a read error: the CDR3 ends without its conserved phenylalanine or tryptophan. No DNA is shown, since the ends of the CDR3 on it are uncertain; the CDR3 is the one TCRdb lists. The V gene is TRBV10-2, the J gene TRBJ2-7; TRBD2, the table's D call, was not compared with the DNA. Per germline, CDR1 WSHSY and CDR2 SAAADI. A total of 14 residues make up the CDR3, ends included. This chain's CDR3 is CASSESTTSSDRVS.

The sample holds a few counts of this clonotype. This chain uses TRBV7-9 with TRBJ2-5, with TRBD2 identical over 8 bases. This CDR3 has 14 residues. V lost 5 bases and J lost 3; bases outside the gene matches: 5. Germline V lookup: CDR1 SEHNR, CDR2 FQNEAQ (reference sequence). The DNA for the CDR3 is TGTGCCAGCAGCCCCACTAGCGGCAAAGAGACCCAGTACTTC. Amino acids: CASSPTSGKETQYF. Full variable domain (remainder filled in from reference TRBV7-9 and TRBJ2-5): DTGVSQNPRHKITKRGQNVTFRCDPISEHNRLYWYRQTLGQGPEFLTYFQNEAQLEKSRLLSDRFSAERPKGSFSTLEIQRTEQGDSAMYLCASSPTSGKETQYFGPGTRLLVL.

In its sample, this clonotype was seen a few times. The chain is built from TRBV6-5 and TRBJ2-5; possible D gene TRBD2, 5 bases. CDR3 length equals 13 residues. V shed 11 bases and J shed 4 bases, with 17 bases lying between them. Germline V gives CDR1 MNHEY, CDR2 SVGAGI. This CDR3 is CASRVATTETQYF. In DNA, the CDR3 is TGTGCCTCGAGGGTTGCCACAACAGAGACCCAGTACTTC.

V usage is TRBV2 and J usage is TRBJ2-1; the D gene could be TRBD1 or TRBD2 (5 bases each). The V gene lost 6 bases and the J gene lost 9 bases, with 9 bases spanning the gap. CDR3 length equals 11 residues. The germline V gene encodes CDR1 SNHLY and CDR2 FYNNEI. CDR3 region: CASRGRSEQFF. CDR3 DNA sequence: TGTGCCAGCAGGGGACGGAGTGAGCAGTTCTTC.

This clonotype was counted only a few times. The rearrangement uses TRBV27 and TRBJ1-1, with a possible D match to TRBD1 (5 bases). The CDR3 spans 17 residues. CDR1 and CDR2 (germline): MNHEY, SMNVEV (reference sequence). V lost 5 bases and J 1 base, leaving 20 bases between the germline ends. The CDR3 protein is CASSAGTVVLGNTEAFF. CDR3 DNA sequence: TGTGCCAGCAGTGCCGGGACTGTAGTTTTAGGGAACACTGAAGCTTTCTTT.

The chain couples TRBV6-6 to TRBJ1-1; a weak D match, TRBD1 (5 bases). Germline CDR1 MNHNY, CDR2 SVGAGI (reference sequence). Deletions cut 4 bases from V and 5 bases from J, with 11 bases between. The CDR3 loop spans 13 amino acids. The CDR3 nucleotides are TGTGCCAGCAGTTTCCGGGACGGGACTGAAGCTTTCTTT. This sequence encodes CASSFRDGTEAFF.

J is TRBJ2-2 and V is TRBV3-1; the match to TRBD1 covers 7 bases. Unmatched junction bases numbered 9, after V lost 3 bases and J lost 5 bases. Germline CDR1 and CDR2: LGHDT and YNNKEL (reference sequence). The CDR3 contains 16 residues. CDR3 residues: CASSHREQGKTGELFF. For the CDR3, the DNA is TGTGCCAGCAGCCACCGGGAACAGGGGAAAACCGGGGAGCTGTTTTTT.

V and J are TRBV20-1 and TRBJ2-7; D remains ambiguous. Germline V gives CDR1 DFQATT, CDR2 SNEGSKA (reference sequence). V was trimmed by 0 bases and J by 3 bases, leaving 12 bases between them. CDR3 length: 14 amino acids. This chain's CDR3 is CSARDTRGDYEQYF. For the CDR3, the DNA is TGCAGTGCTAGAGATACAAGAGGAGACTACGAGCAGTACTTC.

The table lists this clonotype with many counts. This chain links TRBV7-2 with TRBJ2-3, with TRBD2 matching 7 bases. The length of the CDR3 is 14 residues. The junction had 7 bases not matched to a gene; V was cut back by 5 bases and J by 5 bases. CDR1 is SGHTA and CDR2 is FQGNSA in the germline V gene. This CDR3 is CASSHPGGLDTQYF. DNA of the CDR3: TGTGCCAGCAGCCACCCCGGGGGGTTAGATACGCAGTATTTT.

The CDR3 DNA reads as TGCAGTGCCGTCCTTTTGGACGGGGAGACCCAGTACTTC. This codes for CSAVLLDGETQYF. The chain joins TRBV20-1 to TRBJ2-5; no definite D call. CDR1 is DFQATT and CDR2 is SNEGSKA in the germline V gene (reference sequence). The CDR3 contains 13 residues. V lost 6 bases, J lost 5 bases, and 16 bases lay in between.

This clonotype was recorded a few times. Just one base apart from a much larger clone, this may be a read error. The chain combines TRBV7-6 with TRBJ2-7, with unresolved D. The CDR3 covers 14 residues. Germline V lookup: CDR1 SGHVS, CDR2 FNYEAQ. The CDR3, as DNA: TGTGCCAACAGCTTCCAAGACACCTCCTACGAGCAGTACTTC. Translated: CANSFQDTSYEQYF.

This clonotype was picked up one time. The chain has TRBV15 and TRBJ2-3, with a possible D match to TRBD2 (6 bases). Germline V gene sequence: CDR1 LNHNV, CDR2 YYDKDF (reference sequence). The CDR3 has 15 residues. V lost 0 bases and J lost 6, with 13 bases in between. The CDR3 reads CATSRDRRDLDTQYF. DNA for the CDR3: TGTGCCACCAGCAGAGATCGGAGGGATTTGGATACGCAGTATTTT.

This clonotype was detected many times. This rearrangement joins TRBV7-8 to TRBJ2-2, with 9 nucleotides matching TRBD1. V dropped 0 bases and J dropped 2; count of bases not matched to a gene: 7. Germline loops: CDR1 SGHVS, CDR2 FQNEAQ. The CDR3 totals 18 residues. CDR3 DNA sequence: TGTGCCAGCAGCTTAGCGCGGGGACAGGGTCGCAACACCGGGGAGCTGTTTTTT. As protein: CASSLARGQGRNTGELFF. Using reference TRBV7-8 and TRBJ2-2 for the parts outside the CDR3, the full variable domain is GAGVSQSPRYKVAKRGQDVALRCDPISGHVSLFWYQQALGQGPEFLTYFQNEAQLDKSGLPSDRFFAERPEGSVSTLKIQRTQQEDSAVYLCASSLARGQGRNTGELFFGEGSRLTVL.

The chain is built from TRBV7-9 and TRBJ1-5; D is unresolved. V lost 4 bases, J lost 5 bases, and 12 bases lay in between. Germline loops: CDR1 SEHNR, CDR2 FQNEAQ (reference sequence). This CDR3 has 14 amino acids. DNA of the CDR3: TGTGCCAGCAGCTCTAAAAAAGATTATCAGCCCCAGCATTTT. Translation: CASSSKKDYQPQHF. Full variable domain (rest looked up from reference TRBV7-9 and TRBJ1-5): DTGVSQNPRHKITKRGQNVTFRCDPISEHNRLYWYRQTLGQGPEFLTYFQNEAQLEKSRLLSDRFSAERPKGSFSTLEIQRTEQGDSAMYLCASSSKKDYQPQHFGDGTRLSIL.

The V gene is TRBV28, the J gene TRBJ2-1, with 7 bases identical to TRBD2. The CDR3 consists of 15 residues. The germline CDR1 and CDR2 sequences are MDHEN and SYDVKM. The V segment lost 6 bases and the J segment 0 bases; nucleotides outside the gene matches: 5. The CDR3 is CASSPGLGSYNEQFF. In DNA, the CDR3 is TGTGCCAGCAGCCCCGGACTAGGCTCCTACAATGAGCAGTTCTTC.

This clonotype was detected a few times. The rearrangement joins TRBV6-8 to TRBJ1-1, with D possibly TRBD1 on 5 matching bases. V dropped 7 bases and J dropped 6 bases, with 15 bases sitting between them. Germline values: CDR1 MNHGY, CDR2 SAAAGT. CDR3 length: 13 amino acids. The CDR3: CASMGRVHPEAFF. The CDR3, as DNA: TGTGCCAGCATGGGCAGGGTGCATCCTGAAGCTTTCTTT.

This clonotype was counted a few times. This sequence joins TRBV20-1 and TRBJ2-3; D may be TRBD1 (6 bases). With 1 base removed from V and 1 base from J, the gap between germline ends came to 12 bases. The CDR3 totals 15 residues. Germline V gene data show CDR1 as DFQATT and CDR2 as SNEGSKA (reference sequence). The CDR3 spells CSARGFGGRTDTQYF. DNA of the CDR3: TGCAGTGCTAGAGGGTTTGGGGGCCGCACAGATACGCAGTATTTT.

The sample holds one count of this clonotype. The chain employs TRBV27 and TRBJ2-1; D ambiguous. V lost 0 bases and J lost 6, with 15 bases in between. There are 16 residues in the CDR3. CDR1 is MNHEY, CDR2 SMNVEV, per germline (reference sequence). This CDR3 is CASSLSATPRSNEQFF. CDR3 DNA: TGTGCCAGCAGTTTATCGGCCACCCCCAGGTCCAATGAGCAGTTCTTC.